The rows below give T cell receptor beta chains drawn from one sample of a study of cytomegalovirus exposure and HLA in healthy donors. Sequenced by immunoSEQ multiplex PCR; TCRdb stores in-frame clones only, minus some. In the table there are tens of thousands of clones, about 83% of which are singletons. Material for sequencing was PBMCs. The receptors were gathered from a woman between 18 and 29 years old in good health and CMV-seropositive. The CDR3 runs from the conserved cysteine through the conserved F or W. D genes are given only for firm matches. Only some rows state a clone size, as once, few, many or a class for expanded clones.

size	V	D	J	DNA	CDR3
NA	TRBV5-6	TRBD2	TRBJ2-3	TGTGCCAGCAGCTTGATCACCGGGACTAGCGGGAGGTATCTAGATACGCAGTATTTT	CASSLITGTSGRYLDTQYF
NA	TRBV9	NA	TRBJ2-3	TGTGCCAGCAGCGTAACGGAGGGGACTCTACGCACAGATACGCAGTATTTT	CASSVTEGTLRTDTQYF
NA	TRBV14	NA	TRBJ1-1	TGTGCCAGCAGCCAAGTTTCGGGGGGAGTAACTGAAGCTTTCTTT	CASSQVSGGVTEAFF
NA	TRBV5-6	NA	TRBJ2-1	TGTGCCAGCACCTGGGCGGGACTGAGCTCCTACAATGAGCAGTTCTTC	CASTWAGLSSYNEQFF
NA	TRBV7-6	TRBD1	TRBJ2-2	TGTGCCAGCAGCTCCCAACAGGGGAAGAACACCGGGGAGCTGTTTTTT	CASSSQQGKNTGELFF
once	TRBV9	NA	TRBJ1-2	TGTGCCAGCAGCGGCGACAGCTATGGCTACACCTTC	CASSGDSYGYTF
many	TRBV7-2	TRBD2	TRBJ2-5	TGTGCCAGCGGAGGGACTACCCAAGAGACCCAGTACTTC	CASGGTTQETQYF
NA	TRBV7-8	NA	TRBJ1-5	TGTGCCAGCAGCGCTGACAGGCTCGGCAATCAGCCCCAGCATTTT	CASSADRLGNQPQHF
NA	TRBV5-1	NA	TRBJ2-2	TGCGCCAGCAGCTTGACCGGGGGTGGTACCGGGGAGCTGTTTTTT	CASSLTGGGTGELFF
NA	TRBV9	TRBD2	TRBJ2-1	TGTGCCAGCAGCGGGCTAGCGGGGGGGAAGTACAATGAGCAGTTCTTC	CASSGLAGGKYNEQFF
NA	TRBV19	NA	TRBJ2-2	TGTGCCAGTAGTTACGGACAGCTGAACACCGGGGAGCTGTTTTTT	CASSYGQLNTGELFF
NA	TRBV6-6	TRBD1	TRBJ2-7	TGTGCCAGCAGTTACCCCCGGACAGGGATCAACGAGCAGTACTTC	CASSYPRTGINEQYF
NA	TRBV27	NA	TRBJ2-1	TGTGCCAGCTTGGATCCGGGAGACGAGTATGAGCAGTTCTTC	CASLDPGDEYEQFF
NA	TRBV2	NA	TRBJ2-2	TGTGCCAGCAGTGGGGGCCCCGCGGCCGGGGAGCTGTTTTTT	CASSGGPAAGELFF
NA	TRBV4-1	TRBD1	TRBJ2-3	TGCGCCAGCAGCCGTGGACCGGGACAGGGGGGATCCACAGATACGCAGTATTTT	CASSRGPGQGGSTDTQYF
NA	TRBV5-1	TRBD2	TRBJ2-3	TGCGCCAGCAGCTTGGTCCCTAGCGGGGGACCGAGTAGCACAGATACGCAGTATTTT	CASSLVPSGGPSSTDTQYF
once	TRBV19	TRBD1	TRBJ2-2	TGTGCCAGTAGTATAAGGGGGCCCGAGTGGCCGAACACCGGGGAGCTGTTTTTT	CASSIRGPEWPNTGELFF
once	TRBV6-6	TRBD1	TRBJ1-1	TGTGCCAGCAGTCGACAGGGGCTGAACACTGAAGCTTTCTTT	CASSRQGLNTEAFF
NA	TRBV13	TRBD2	TRBJ2-2	TGTGCCAGCTCACCAACCGGGACTAGCGGGAGGGCCGGGACCGGGGAGCTGTTTTTT	CASSPTGTSGRAGTGELFF
NA	TRBV14	TRBD1	TRBJ1-2	TGTGCCAGCAGCCAAGGTTTCTCCCGGAGGACAGGGGGCGCGGATGTTTACGGCTACACCTTC	CASSQGFSRRTGGADVYGYTF
NA	TRBV5-6	TRBD2	TRBJ2-3	TGTGCCAGCAGCTTAGGGACTACTACAGATACGCAGTATTTT	CASSLGTTTDTQYF
NA	TRBV6-5	TRBD1	TRBJ1-3	TGTGCCAGCAGTTATTCAGGGGACAGTCTTGGAAACACCATATATTTT	CASSYSGDSLGNTIYF
NA	TRBV6-5	NA	TRBJ1-2	TGTGCCAGCAGTTACACCTTCGACACAAACTATGGCTACACCTTC	CASSYTFDTNYGYTF
NA	TRBV5-4	NA	TRBJ2-5	TGTGCCAGCAGCTTGGCAACTGCCCGGCTAGCTTTCCAAGAGACCCAGTACTTC	CASSLATARLAFQETQYF
NA	TRBV6-5	NA	TRBJ1-6	TGTGCCAGCAGTTATGGCACAGGGTTTTCACCCCTCCACTTT	CASSYGTGFSPLHF
NA	TRBV20-1	TRBD2	TRBJ2-7	TGCAGTGCCTGGGGGGGATACGAGCAGTACTTC	CSAWGGYEQYF
NA	TRBV30	TRBD2	TRBJ2-6	TGTGCCTGGAGGGGGGAGGGTACTGGGGCCAACGTCCTGACTTTC	CAWRGEGTGANVLTF
NA	TRBV29-1	NA	TRBJ1-1	TGCAGCGTTGGTGCGGAGTACACTGAAGCTTTCTTT	CSVGAEYTEAFF
few	TRBV6-1	NA	TRBJ1-5	TGTGCCAGCAGTGGAGGGGATGGGGGGGGTCAGCCCCAGCATTTT	CASSGGDGGGQPQHF
NA	TRBV15	TRBD2	TRBJ2-3	TGTGCCACCAGCATAAGCGGGAGGGCCACAGATACGCAGTATTTT	CATSISGRATDTQYF
NA	TRBV6-6	TRBD1	TRBJ2-3	TGTGCCAGCAGTTACCGCGACAGGGCAGATACGCAGTATTTT	CASSYRDRADTQYF
NA	TRBV5-4	TRBD1	TRBJ1-2	TGTGCCATCACTTCGACAGGGGGGAACTATGGCTACACCTTC	CAITSTGGNYGYTF
NA	TRBV10-2	TRBD1	TRBJ1-2	TGCGCCAGCAGTGAGGAGGGGACAGGGGGCTTAAGAGGATATGGCTACACCTTC	CASSEEGTGGLRGYGYTF
NA	TRBV19	TRBD1	TRBJ1-5	TGTGCCAGTAGTATGAGGAAGGGGGCTCGATATCAGCCCCAGCATTTT	CASSMRKGARYQPQHF
once	TRBV27	TRBD1	TRBJ1-6	TGTGCCAGCAGTACTCGGGACAGGGCGTATTCACCCCTCCACTTT	CASSTRDRAYSPLHF
NA	TRBV7-8	TRBD1	TRBJ1-5	TGTGCCAGCAGCTTAGGGGGGACAGTCAATCAGCCCCAGCATTTT	CASSLGGTVNQPQHF
NA	TRBV4-2	NA	TRBJ2-5	TGTGCCAGCAGCCAAGACATAGGGGTAGGGGAAGAGACCCAGTACTTC	CASSQDIGVGEETQYF
NA	TRBV4-1	TRBD1	TRBJ1-6	TGCGCCAGCAGCCCCGAAACCGGGACAGGGGGATCACCCCTCCACTTT	CASSPETGTGGSPLHF
NA	TRBV5-1	NA	TRBJ2-1	TGCGCCAGCAGCTTGGAGAAGGGGTCCTACAATGAGCAGTTCTTC	CASSLEKGSYNEQFF
once	TRBV29-1	NA	TRBJ2-2	TGCAGCGCAAAGGGTAACAGGGACACCCACACCGGGGAGCTGTTTTTT	CSAKGNRDTHTGELFF
NA	TRBV5-6	TRBD1	TRBJ1-5	TGTGCCAGCAGCACACAGGGGCATCAGCCCCAGCATTTT	CASSTQGHQPQHF
few	TRBV6-1	TRBD2	TRBJ2-5	TGTGCCAGCAGTGAAACGGCGGGGAGGGGCGAGTACTTC	CASSETAGRGEYF
NA	TRBV5-1	TRBD1	TRBJ1-2	TGCGCCAGCAGCCCAGAGACAGGGAACTATGGCTACACCTTC	CASSPETGNYGYTF
NA	TRBV5-1	NA	TRBJ1-2	TGCGCCAGCAGCTTTGCGGCAGACTATGGCTACACCTTC	CASSFAADYGYTF
NA	TRBV9	TRBD2	TRBJ2-5	TGTGCCAGCAGCGTAGGTGCGGGAGGATCAGAGACCCAGTACTTC	CASSVGAGGSETQYF
NA	TRBV27	NA	TRBJ2-1	TGTGCCAGCAGTCCTATAGGCAGGGAAAATGAGCAGTTCTTC	CASSPIGRENEQFF
NA	TRBV6-1	NA	TRBJ2-5	TGTGCCAGCAGTGAAAGGTGGGAGTGGGAGACCCAGTACTTC	CASSERWEWETQYF
NA	TRBV5-4	TRBD2	TRBJ2-3	TGTGCCAGCAGCCTCGGACTAGCGCAGGATACGCAGTATTTT	CASSLGLAQDTQYF
NA	TRBV7-6	NA	TRBJ2-5	TGTGCCAGCAGCAAATCTCAGGGGGGAGAGACCCAGTACTTC	CASSKSQGGETQYF
NA	TRBV5-6	TRBD2	TRBJ2-7	TGTGCCAGCAGCTTGCCCCAGCGGGAGGCCCCACCCTACGAGCAGTACTTC	CASSLPQREAPPYEQYF
NA	TRBV6-6	TRBD1	TRBJ1-5	TGTGCCAGCAGCGGACAGGGTGGCAATCAGCCCCAGCATTTT	CASSGQGGNQPQHF
NA	TRBV5-6	NA	TRBJ2-1	TGTGCCAGCAGGCTAGCACTTTTCAATGAGCAGTTCTTC	CASRLALFNEQFF
NA	TRBV5-1	NA	TRBJ1-3	TGCGCCAGCAGCCCCGGAGGGGCCGAAATCTCTGGAAACACCATATATTTT	CASSPGGAEISGNTIYF
NA	TRBV27	NA	TRBJ1-2	TGTGCCAGCAGTTTGGGCGGGACCCCCTTCTATGGCTACACCTTC	CASSLGGTPFYGYTF
NA	TRBV27	TRBD1	TRBJ2-1	TGTGCCAGCAGCCCCCTGGGGACAGCTTACAATGAGCAGTTCTTC	CASSPLGTAYNEQFF
NA	TRBV27	NA	TRBJ2-1	TGTGCCAGTACTTCCTGGGGACACCGTAGCTCCTACAATGAGCAGTTCTTC	CASTSWGHRSSYNEQFF
NA	TRBV27	TRBD1	TRBJ1-1	TGTGCCAGCAGAAACCGGGACAGGGGCCGGAACACTGAAGCTTTCTTT	CASRNRDRGRNTEAFF